The 23 T cell receptor beta chains presented below share a single source sample, sequenced in a study of blood T cell repertoires in COVID-19. Measured with immunoSEQ multiplex PCR; TCRdb has only the in-frame clones, and not every one. The table shows about 250,000 clones, with 88% occurring only once. Specimen: peripheral blood. Every receptor here comes from a man older than 75 with acute or convalescent COVID-19.

The chain carries TRBV6-5 and TRBJ2-3, with 7 bases fitting TRBD1. V lost 7 bases, J lost 4 bases, and 8 bases stayed unmatched. Germline V lookup: CDR1 MNHEY, CDR2 SVGAGI. The CDR3 sequence is 14 residues long. The DNA of the CDR3 is TGTGCCAGCATGGGCAGGGGGTTTCCAGATACGCAGTATTTT. Protein product: CASMGRGFPDTQYF.

The chain has TRBV2 and TRBJ2-1; 10 bases match TRBD1. Germline CDR1 reads SNHLY; CDR2 reads FYNNEI. The V gene end was trimmed by 1 base and the J gene end by 2 bases; junction bases not matched to a gene: 5. The CDR3 is 17 residues long. The CDR3: CASSEESGTGAYNEQFF. CDR3 nucleotide sequence: TGTGCCAGCAGTGAAGAGTCCGGGACAGGGGCCTACAATGAGCAGTTCTTC.

The chain carries TRBV11-2 and TRBJ1-2; the match to TRBD1 covers 9 bases. The trim removed 0 bases at V and 8 bases at J, leaving 4 bases unmatched. The CDR3 loop spans 14 amino acids. Germline CDR1 SGHAT, CDR2 FQNNGV. The CDR3 region is CASSLDGTGQGYTF. CDR3 nucleotide sequence: TGTGCCAGCAGCTTAGACGGGACAGGGCAGGGCTACACCTTC.

This chain joins TRBV13 and TRBJ1-2, with D maybe TRBD1 (5 bases). The CDR3 length is 14 residues. Trimming removed 5 bases from V and 6 bases from J, with 16 bases in between. Looked up from germline, CDR1 is PRHDT and CDR2 is FYEKMQ (reference sequence). The CDR3 nucleotides read TGTGCCAGCAGCACCTCGGGGGTCTTGGATGGCTACACCTTC. The encoded protein is CASSTSGVLDGYTF.

For the CDR3, the DNA is TGTGCCACCAGTGACCCTACTAGCGGGAGAGATAATGAGCAGTTCTTC. It translates to CATSDPTSGRDNEQFF. This chain connects TRBV24-1 to TRBJ2-1; 11 bases match TRBD2. V was pared by 4 bases and J by 7 bases, with 8 bases of the junction left unmatched. CDR1 is KGHDR and CDR2 is SFDVKD in the germline V gene. The CDR3 is made up of 16 amino acids.

The genes are TRBV7-3 and TRBJ2-5, with 12 positions matching TRBD2. V trimming: 2 bases; J trimming: 5 bases; junction bases outside the gene matches: 3. CDR1 SGHTA and CDR2 FQGTGA come from the germline V gene. The CDR3 is 15 amino acids. This CDR3 reads CASSLLAGGLETQYF. The CDR3 nucleotides are TGTGCCAGCAGCTTACTAGCGGGAGGGCTCGAGACCCAGTACTTC.

This clone is a singleton in its sample. J is TRBJ1-6 and V is TRBV18, with TRBD1 as a possible D gene (5 bases). Germline V gene lookup returns CDR1 KGHSH and CDR2 LQKENI. Trimming shortened V by 6 bases and J by 8 bases, and 11 bases separated the two germline ends. CDR3 length equals 13 residues. The CDR3 region is CASSGEQDSPLHF. The CDR3 nucleotides are TGTGCCAGCTCCGGCGAACAGGATTCACCCCTCCACTTT.

The V gene is TRBV6-5, the J gene TRBJ1-5; the D is unclear. V lost 6 bases to trimming and J lost 0 bases, with 9 bases between them. Per the germline V gene, CDR1 is MNHEY and CDR2 is SVGAGI. The CDR3 is 14 residues long. DNA for the CDR3: TGTGCCAGCAGACCCGACTTTAGCAATCAGCCCCAGCATTTT. As protein: CASRPDFSNQPQHF.

The gene calls are TRBV12-5 and TRBJ1-2, with a weak D call TRBD1 (6 bases). The V end lost 5 bases, the J end lost 4 bases, and 11 bases lay between the germline ends. CDR1 and CDR2 (germline): LGHNT, FRNRAP. The CDR3 contains 13 residues. This chain's CDR3 is CASGVQGTYGYTF. CDR3 DNA: TGTGCTAGTGGTGTACAGGGAACCTATGGCTACACCTTC.

The sample holds a few counts of this clone. V usage is TRBV7-3 and J usage is TRBJ2-2; a possible D gene is TRBD2 (6 bases). Looked up from germline, CDR1 is SGHTA and CDR2 is FQGTGA. The CDR3 is 15 residues long. V was trimmed by 5 bases and J by 6 bases, leaving 16 bases between them. The CDR3 is CASSPRLGEAGELFF. DNA for the CDR3: TGTGCCAGCAGCCCAAGACTAGGGGAGGCCGGGGAGCTGTTTTTT.

The V gene is TRBV6-5, the J gene TRBJ2-6; the D gene is possibly TRBD2 (6 bases). The ends were cut back, 2 bases at V and 1 base at J, with 6 bases in the middle. CDR1 MNHEY and CDR2 SVGAGI come from the germline V gene. The CDR3 runs 15 residues. The CDR3 protein is CASSYGGSGANVLTF. The CDR3 bases are TGTGCCAGCAGTTACGGAGGGTCTGGGGCCAACGTCCTGACTTTC.

The rearrangement links TRBV11-2 to TRBJ2-7; 8 positions agree with TRBD2. Germline lookup yields CDR1 SGHAT and CDR2 FQNNGV. The CDR3 loop spans 14 amino acids. Losses at the gene ends were 1 base for V and 4 bases for J; bases not matched to a gene: 3. The CDR3: CASSLAGGRYEQYF. CDR3 nucleotides: TGTGCCAGCAGCTTAGCGGGGGGGCGATACGAGCAGTACTTC.

The chain carries TRBV28 and TRBJ1-2, with 7 bases fitting TRBD1. The CDR3 runs 16 residues. J was trimmed by 3 bases and V by 2 bases; bases with no gene match: 9. Germline values: CDR1 MDHEN, CDR2 SYDVKM. In DNA form, the CDR3 reads TGTGCCAGCAGTTTAAGCCTCCAGGGACAGTACTATGGCTACACCTTC. Protein sequence: CASSLSLQGQYYGYTF.

Concerning this clone itself: Other DNA variants within this sample encode the same CDR3. The chain couples TRBV7-2 to TRBJ2-5; possibly TRBD1 for D (6 bases). CDR1 is SGHTA and CDR2 is FQGNSA in the germline V gene. V was shortened by 1 base and J by 5 bases, with 11 bases between the two germline ends. This CDR3 spans 14 amino acids. The CDR3 sequence: CASSLVGAQETQYF. CDR3 sequence (DNA): TGTGCCAGCAGCTTAGTGGGGGCTCAGGAGACCCAGTACTTC.

CDR3 nucleotides: TGCAGCGTTGACCAGGCGACAGGGAGGTTTACTGAAGCTTTCTTT. Translation gives CSVDQATGRFTEAFF. This chain uses TRBV29-1 with TRBJ1-1; 7 bases fit TRBD1. V lost 3 bases to trimming and J lost 5 bases; unmatched junction nucleotides: 12. This CDR3 spans 15 amino acids. CDR1 SQVTM and CDR2 ANQGSEA come from the germline V gene.

The J gene is TRBJ2-1, the V gene TRBV11-2; D is unclear. Germline CDR1 and CDR2: SGHAT and FQNNGV. Trimming took 4 bases from V and 9 from J, leaving 10 bases between them. The CDR3 length is 12 residues. The DNA for the CDR3 is TGTGCCAGCAGCTCCTCCTACCGTGAGCAGTTCTTC. It encodes CASSSSYREQFF.

The rearrangement joins TRBV6-6 to TRBJ1-2; D not resolved. The CDR3 totals 13 residues. V lost 2 bases, J lost 5 bases, and 9 bases lay in between. Germline V gives CDR1 MNHNY, CDR2 SVGAGI (reference sequence). The CDR3 nucleotides are TGTGCCAGCAGTTACCCTACGGGTTATGGCTACACCTTC. It specifies CASSYPTGYGYTF.

This clone was seen just once. This chain connects TRBV27 to TRBJ2-1; tentatively, D is TRBD2 (5 bases). This CDR3 has 15 amino acids. The germline V gene has CDR1 MNHEY and CDR2 SMNVEV (reference sequence). Trimming stripped 3 bases from V and 6 bases from J, with 15 bases between. The CDR3, as DNA: TGTGCCAGCAGTTTGGGAGTAGGATTGTCCAATGAGCAGTTCTTC. As protein: CASSLGVGLSNEQFF.

This chain joins TRBV9 and TRBJ1-1; possible D gene TRBD1, 5 bases. With 4 bases removed from V and 0 bases from J, the gap between germline ends came to 13 bases. Germline CDR1 and CDR2: SGDLS and YYNGEE. The CDR3 has 15 amino acids. The CDR3 here is CASSPRGLLNTEAFF. CDR3 coding DNA: TGTGCCAGCAGCCCCCGGGGACTGCTGAACACTGAAGCTTTCTTT.

This clone was seen at least ten times. The rearrangement joins TRBV6-2 or TRBV6-3 to TRBJ1-5; D ambiguous. V was shortened by 6 bases and J by 7 bases, with 16 bases between the two germline ends. In germline, CDR1 is MNHEY, CDR2 SVGEGT. CDR3 length equals 14 residues. The CDR3 region has the DNA TGTGCCAGCAGCCCCTACGAGGGCGGGCAGCCCCAGCATTTT. Encoded protein: CASSPYEGGQPQHF.

The chain has TRBV2 and TRBJ2-2, with D perhaps matching TRBD2 (5 bases). The V end was cut by 11 bases, the J end by 0 bases, with 13 bases between. The germline CDR1 and CDR2 sequences are SNHLY and FYNNEI. The CDR3 covers 14 residues. The CDR3 bases are TGTGCCTCCTTTGGGAGTCCGAACACCGGGGAGCTGTTTTTT. Translated, it gives CASFGSPNTGELFF.

CDR3 DNA sequence: TGTGCCAGTACCCCGCGGACTAGCGGGAGTGGTGAGCAGTTCTTC. Its translation is CASTPRTSGSGEQFF. J is TRBJ2-1 and V is TRBV19, with TRBD2 matching over 13 bases. Trimming took 7 bases from V and 9 from J; bases not matched to a gene: 9. The CDR3 has 15 amino acids. CDR1 and CDR2 (germline): LNHDA, SQIVND (reference sequence).

A single count supports this clone. The chain recombines TRBV4-2 with TRBJ1-5; D unclear. This CDR3 has 15 amino acids. The V end was cut by 0 bases, the J end by 7 bases, with 13 bases between. Germline V gene data show CDR1 as LGHNA and CDR2 as YNFKEQ. The CDR3 nucleotides read TGTGCCAGCAGCCAAGAAGCCGGGTCGAGACAGCCCCAGCATTTT. It specifies CASSQEAGSRQPQHF.